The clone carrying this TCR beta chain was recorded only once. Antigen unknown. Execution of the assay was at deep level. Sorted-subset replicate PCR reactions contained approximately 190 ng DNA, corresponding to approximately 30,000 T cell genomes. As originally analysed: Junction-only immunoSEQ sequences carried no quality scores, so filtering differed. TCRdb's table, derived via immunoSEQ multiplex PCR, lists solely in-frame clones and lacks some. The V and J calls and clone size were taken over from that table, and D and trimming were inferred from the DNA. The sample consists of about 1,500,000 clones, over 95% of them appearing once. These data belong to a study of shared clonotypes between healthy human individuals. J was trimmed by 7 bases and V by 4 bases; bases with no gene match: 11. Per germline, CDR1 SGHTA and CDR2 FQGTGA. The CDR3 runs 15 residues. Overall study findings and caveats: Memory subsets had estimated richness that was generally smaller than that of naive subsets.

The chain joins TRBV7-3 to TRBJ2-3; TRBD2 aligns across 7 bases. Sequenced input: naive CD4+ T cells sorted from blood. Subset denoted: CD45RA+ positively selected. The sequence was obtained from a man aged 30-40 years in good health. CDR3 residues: CASSSPGGVVYTQYF. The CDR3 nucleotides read TGTGCCAGCAGCTCCCCTGGGGGGGTGGTTTATACGCAGTATTTT.